The 25 T cell receptor beta chains given below trace back to one sample, sequenced in a study of Graves' ophthalmopathy and Graves' hyperthyroidism. Using RNA transcripts, the TCR beta CDR3 regions were amplified. The first round was an RT-PCR with HTBI primers, and the second round was a multiplex PCR. TCRdb fed the multiplex PCR reads into MiXCR, producing one record per CDR3 protein. The table lists more than 550,000 distinct CDR3 sequences, about 40% of them singletons. The sample comprised peripheral blood. The receptors were sampled from an adult man with Graves' ophthalmopathy.

There are many counts of this clonotype. The chain is built from TRBV10-3 and TRBJ1-1, with 10 positions matching TRBD1. The ends lost 5 bases at V and 3 bases at J; junction bases unmatched: 6. The germline gives CDR1 ENHRY, CDR2 SYGVKD. The CDR3 loop spans 15 amino acids. CDR3 amino acids: CAISPGTGADTEAFF. In nucleotides, the CDR3 is TGTGCCATCAGTCCCGGGACAGGGGCGGACACTGAAGCTTTCTTT.

This clonotype was observed many times. The rearrangement uses TRBV19 and TRBJ2-5, with D tentatively TRBD1 (6 bases). CDR3 length: 15 amino acids. Germline V CDR1 and CDR2: LNHDA, SQIVND (reference sequence). With 3 bases removed from V and 4 bases from J, the gap between germline ends came to 15 bases. The CDR3 DNA follows: TGTGCCAGTAGTATGGTGGGGGCGCGTGGAGAGACCCAGTACTTC. It is translated as CASSMVGARGETQYF.

There are many counts of this clonotype. The V gene is TRBV10-3, the J gene TRBJ2-7; possibly TRBD1 for D (7 bases). In germline, CDR1 is ENHRY, CDR2 SYGVKD. V was clipped by 10 bases and J by 1 base, with 23 bases between them. The CDR3 covers 16 residues. CDR3 in DNA: TGTGCCAGCAGGCGCGGGCGGGACAGCCTATCCTACGAGCAGTACTTC. Protein sequence: CASRRGRDSLSYEQYF.

The chain employs TRBV19 and TRBJ1-1, with 9 bases aligning to TRBD1. V lost 9 bases and J lost 0; bases outside the gene matches: 8. Looked up from germline, CDR1 is LNHDA and CDR2 is SQIVND (reference sequence). There are 15 residues in the CDR3. The CDR3 protein is CASGGQGYLNTEAFF. The CDR3 nucleotides are TGTGCCAGCGGGGGACAGGGCTATCTGAACACTGAAGCTTTCTTT. Supplemented by reference TRBV19 and TRBJ1-1, the full variable domain reads DGGITQSPKYLFRKEGQNVTLSCEQNLNHDAMYWYRQDPGQGLRLIYYSQIVNDFQKGDIAEGYSVSREKKESFPLTVTSAQKNPTAFYLCASGGQGYLNTEAFFGQGTRLTVV.

This clonotype was observed at least ten times. This chain links TRBV25-1 with TRBJ2-2; possibly TRBD1 for D (7 bases). V lost 1 base to trimming and J lost 6 bases, with 15 bases between them. The CDR3 is 16 amino acids. CDR1 is MGHDK, CDR2 SYGVNS, per germline. For the CDR3, the DNA is TGTGCCAGCAGTGAATTCGGCAGGGGGGCCCCCGGGGAGCTGTTTTTT. Protein: CASSEFGRGAPGELFF.

This clonotype has at least ten counts. The chain uses TRBV10-3 and TRBJ2-7, with 9 bases fitting TRBD1. Germline V CDR1 and CDR2: ENHRY, SYGVKD. With 0 bases clipped from V and 3 bases from J, the junction kept 6 bases outside the gene matches. The CDR3 extends over 16 amino acids. DNA for the CDR3: TGTGCCATCAGTGAGTCATGGCAGGGACAGGGCTACGAGCAGTACTTC. It yields the protein CAISESWQGQGYEQYF.

This clonotype came up many times. The gene calls are TRBV7-2 and TRBJ2-2, with 7 bases lining up with TRBD1. The germline gives CDR1 SGHTA, CDR2 FQGNSA. V dropped 3 bases and J dropped 4; count of bases not matched to a gene: 2. CDR3 length: 14 residues. The chain's CDR3 is CASSFPGGTGELFF. In DNA, the CDR3 is TGTGCCAGCAGCTTCCCAGGGGGCACCGGGGAGCTGTTTTTT.

The table lists this clonotype with many counts. The junction differs from germline at one of its ends, possibly a read error. The chain uses TRBV29-1 and TRBJ2-7; 8 bases are shared with TRBD2. CDR1 is SQVTM, CDR2 ANQGSEA, per germline. The CDR3 is 13 amino acids. CDR3: CSVEKRESSEQYF. CDR3 nucleotide sequence: TGCAGCGTTGAAAAGCGGGAGTCCTCCGAGCAGTACTTC.

This clonotype was detected ten times or more. The J gene is TRBJ2-5, the V gene TRBV20-1, with TRBD2 matching over 10 bases. J was trimmed by 2 bases and V by 5 bases; bases with no gene match: 5. CDR3 length: 14 residues. Germline CDR1 and CDR2: DFQATT and SNEGSKA (reference sequence). The CDR3 sequence is CSALRTSGQETQYF. The CDR3 DNA reads TGCAGTGCTCTGCGGACTAGCGGACAAGAGACCCAGTACTTC.

On this clonotype itself: At one boundary the junction diverges from the germline segment, which might be a read error. This rearrangement joins TRBV9 to TRBJ1-2; the D is unclear. In germline, CDR1 is SGDLS, CDR2 YYNGEE. The CDR3 extends over 13 amino acids. CDR3 region: CASRRDRNYSYTF. In DNA form, the CDR3 reads TGTGCCAGCAGGCGCGATAGGAACTATAGCTACACCTTC.

The chain uses TRBV10-3 and TRBJ1-1; the D is unclear. Germline CDR1 ENHRY, CDR2 SYGVKD. The length of the CDR3 is 15 residues. Trimming shortened V by 6 bases and J by 1 base, and 15 bases separated the two germline ends. For the CDR3, the DNA is TGTGCCATCAGCCGGACCGGGTCTCCGAACACTGAAGCTTTCTTT. Amino acid sequence: CAISRTGSPNTEAFF.

This clonotype was counted many times. The chain uses TRBV12-3 or TRBV12-4 and TRBJ2-7, with TRBD2 matching over 7 bases. CDR3 length: 14 amino acids. Germline trimming cut 6 bases from V and 0 bases from J; bases unmatched to any gene: 5. CDR3 DNA: TGTGCCAGCAGGGAAGCGGGGACCTCCTACGAGCAGTACTTC. This gives the protein CASREAGTSYEQYF.

The sample holds many counts of this clonotype. V usage is TRBV5-1 and J usage is TRBJ1-2, with unresolved D. Trimming stripped 1 base from V and 8 bases from J, with 15 bases between. There are 14 residues in the CDR3. The germline CDR1 and CDR2 sequences are SGHRS and YFSETQ. The CDR3 nucleotides read TGCGCCAGCAGCTTGCCGGGCCCCAACCCGGGCTACACCTTC. Translation gives CASSLPGPNPGYTF.

This clonotype has just a few counts. This sequence joins TRBV6-2 or TRBV6-3 and TRBJ1-6; a weak D match, TRBD1 (6 bases). Trimming stripped 7 bases from V and 4 bases from J, with 14 bases between. The CDR3 length is 15 residues. The germline V gene encodes CDR1 MNHEY and CDR2 SVGEGT. CDR3 sequence: CASKVGTNYNSPLHF. The CDR3 DNA reads as TGTGCCAGCAAGGTGGGGACAAATTATAATTCACCCCTCCACTTT.

Details on this clonotype: Germline and junction disagree at one end, which may indicate a read error. The chain combines TRBV29-1 with TRBJ2-7; a possible D gene is TRBD1 (6 bases). This CDR3 spans 16 amino acids. Germline CDR1 and CDR2: SQVTM and ANQGSEA. The CDR3 spells CSVEDWDKPNTGELYF. DNA for the CDR3: TGCAGCGTTGAAGATTGGGACAAACCTAACACCGGGGAGCTGTACTTC.

This CDR3 reads CASSGTGTSIYF. DNA of the CDR3: TGTGCCAGCAGCGGAACCGGGACTAGCATATATTTT. The chain carries TRBV7-7 and TRBJ1-3, with D possibly TRBD1 on 5 matching bases. The CDR3 is 12 residues long. The V end was cut by 5 bases, the J end by 12 bases, with 14 bases between. Germline V gene sequence: CDR1 SSHAT, CDR2 FNYEAQ (reference sequence).

V gene TRBV2 combines with J gene TRBJ1-1, with no clear D. Trimming removed 1 base from V and 5 bases from J, with 5 bases in between. Germline V CDR1 and CDR2: SNHLY, FYNNEI. There are 12 residues in the CDR3. DNA of the CDR3: TGTGCCAGCAGTGAAGGGAGGACTGAAGCTTTCTTT. Translating it yields CASSEGRTEAFF.

As regards this clonotype: A read error may explain this, as a much larger clone is one base away. The rearrangement uses TRBV20-1 and TRBJ2-7; TRBD2 is a possible D gene (5 bases). This CDR3 spans 14 amino acids. CDR1 and CDR2 from the germline V gene are DFQATT and SNEGSKA (reference sequence). V was pared by 3 bases and J by 1 base, with 13 bases between. The CDR3 DNA is TGCAGTGCTAGCGGAGTGGACTTGTCCTACGAGCAGTACTTC. It is translated as CSASGVDLSYEQYF.

The chain couples TRBV9 to TRBJ2-7; maybe TRBD1 (6 bases). Germline loops: CDR1 SGDLS, CDR2 YYNGEE. The CDR3 runs to 14 residues. V dropped 0 bases and J dropped 2 bases, with 9 bases sitting between them. The CDR3 DNA reads as TGTGCCAGCAGCGTAGACGAGGGGGCCTACGAGCAGTACTTC. Amino acid sequence: CASSVDEGAYEQYF.

The chain is built from TRBV9 and TRBJ2-5, with 7 bases fitting TRBD2. CDR3 length: 13 residues. Germline V CDR1 and CDR2: SGDLS, YYNGEE. The CDR3 DNA follows: TGTGCTAGAGATCCCGCTAGCGGAGAGACCCAGTACTTC. It yields the protein CARDPASGETQYF.

There are many counts of this clonotype. V is TRBV12-3 or TRBV12-4 and J is TRBJ1-5; 9 positions agree with TRBD1. The V gene end was trimmed by 8 bases and the J gene end by 2 bases; junction bases not matched to a gene: 4. This CDR3 comprises 14 residues. The CDR3 DNA follows: TGTGCCAGCGCCCGGACAGGGGGCAATCAGCCCCAGCATTTT. Translation: CASARTGGNQPQHF.

This clonotype was recorded a few times. The J gene is TRBJ2-2, the V gene TRBV7-2, with 15 bases that match TRBD2. The CDR3 extends over 17 amino acids. Trimming at V came to 4 bases and at J to 5 bases, leaving 5 bases not matched to a gene. The germline gives CDR1 SGHTA, CDR2 FQGNSA. The CDR3 region is CASSWTSGGVQTGELFF. The CDR3, as DNA: TGTGCCAGCAGCTGGACTAGCGGGGGGGTACAAACCGGGGAGCTGTTTTTT.

Concerning this clonotype itself: One end of the junction varies from germline; a read error may be responsible. The rearrangement links TRBV11-2 to TRBJ2-5; 7 bases are a match to TRBD2. Germline values: CDR1 SGHAT, CDR2 FQNNGV. CDR3 length equals 13 residues. The CDR3 region has the DNA TGTGCCTGGGAGTTAGCGCACAGCGGGACCCAGTCCTTC. It encodes CAWELAHSGTQSF.

This chain joins TRBV6-1 and TRBJ2-2, with 8 bases that match TRBD1. Germline CDR1 reads MNHNS; CDR2 reads SASEGT. CDR3 length equals 16 residues. J lost 3 bases, V lost 5 bases, and 8 bases had no gene match. The CDR3 DNA sequence: TGTGCCAGCAGTCCCGGACAGGGCGAGTACACCGGGGAGCTGTTTTTT. Protein: CASSPGQGEYTGELFF.

The chain carries TRBV9 and TRBJ1-2, with TRBD1 matching 7 bases. Germline CDR1 and CDR2: SGDLS and YYNGEE. This CDR3 is 15 amino acids long. J lost 5 bases, V lost 4 bases, and 11 bases had no gene match. CDR3: CASSSTGTEHYGYTF. The DNA for the CDR3 is TGTGCCAGCAGCTCTACCGGGACAGAGCATTATGGCTACACCTTC.